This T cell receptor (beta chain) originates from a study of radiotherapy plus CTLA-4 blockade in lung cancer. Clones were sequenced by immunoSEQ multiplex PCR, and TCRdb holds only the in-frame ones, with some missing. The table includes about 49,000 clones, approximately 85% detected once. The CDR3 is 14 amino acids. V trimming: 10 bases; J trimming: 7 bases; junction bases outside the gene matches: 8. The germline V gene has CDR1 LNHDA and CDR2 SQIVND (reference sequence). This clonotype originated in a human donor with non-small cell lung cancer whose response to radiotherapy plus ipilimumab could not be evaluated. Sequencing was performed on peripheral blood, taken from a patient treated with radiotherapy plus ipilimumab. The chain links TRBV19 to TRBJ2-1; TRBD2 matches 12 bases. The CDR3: CATRLAGDRNEQFF. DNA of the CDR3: TGTGCCACTAGACTAGCGGGAGATCGTAATGAGCAGTTCTTC.